Below, 9 T cell receptor beta chains from the same sample are listed, as sequenced in a study of glioma-infiltrating T cells after dendritic cell vaccination. The repertoire was sequenced with immunoSEQ multiplex PCR; TCRdb's copy has only in-frame clones and lacks some. The sample lists tens of thousands of clones, more than 75% occurring once. Time point: after dendritic cell vaccination, including at tumor progression/relapse. Sample: blood, taken after dendritic cell vaccination. The source of these receptors is a human donor with glioblastoma.

V is TRBV2 and J is TRBJ2-7; TRBD1 agrees at 10 bases. The CDR3 extends over 15 amino acids. The J segment lost 3 bases and the V segment lost 1 base, leaving 3 bases of the junction unmatched. The V gene's germline CDR1 is SNHLY and CDR2 FYNNEI. The CDR3 DNA reads TGTGCCAGCAGTGAAGGGACAGGGGGATACTACGAGCAGTACTTC. Translation gives CASSEGTGGYYEQYF. Together with reference TRBV2 and TRBJ2-7, the CDR3 gives the full variable domain: EPEVTQTPSHQVTQMGQEVILRCVPISNHLYFYWYRQILGQKVEFLVSFYNNEISEKSEIFDDQFSVERPDGSNFTLKIRSTKLEDSAMYFCASSEGTGGYYEQYFGPGTRLTVT.

J is TRBJ2-6 and V is TRBV18, with TRBD2 identical over 10 bases. V was pared by 0 bases and J by 4 bases, with 3 bases of the junction left unmatched. The CDR3 runs to 17 residues. The germline V gene has CDR1 KGHSH and CDR2 LQKENI. The CDR3 bases are TGTGCCAGCTCACCACCTAGCGGGGGGACGGGGGCCAACGTCCTGACTTTC. Its translation: CASSPPSGGTGANVLTF.

The chain couples TRBV5-8 to TRBJ2-1; the match to TRBD2 covers 9 bases. Germline CDR1 reads SGHTS; CDR2 reads YDEGEE. The CDR3 covers 13 residues. V lost 4 bases to trimming and J lost 6 bases; unmatched junction nucleotides: 2. The CDR3 DNA is TGTGCCAGCAGCACGACTAGCGGCAATGAGCAGTTCTTC. Its translation: CASSTTSGNEQFF.

This clone has more than one count but fewer than ten. This chain links TRBV11-3 with TRBJ2-1; 7 bases are a match to TRBD2. This CDR3 region has 18 residues. CDR1 and CDR2 (germline): SGHNT, YENEEA. With V trimmed by 0 bases and J by 7 bases, 15 bases remained unmatched. Here the CDR3 DNA reads TGTGCCAGCAGCTTAGAAGGATCGGTTAACCGGGGGGTTAATGAGCAGTTCTTC. Its translation is CASSLEGSVNRGVNEQFF.

This chain joins TRBV19 and TRBJ2-2; perhaps TRBD2 as D (5 bases). The ends were cut back, 5 bases at V and 1 base at J, with 14 bases in the middle. Germline CDR1 is LNHDA and CDR2 is SQIVND (reference sequence). This CDR3 is built from 16 residues. CDR3 in amino acids: CASSQPGWQNTGELFF. In DNA form, the CDR3 reads TGTGCCAGTAGTCAGCCGGGATGGCAGAACACCGGGGAGCTGTTTTTT.

This clone was detected only a few times. The chain couples TRBV5-1 to TRBJ2-3; the match to TRBD1 covers 7 bases. The CDR3 has 15 residues. Germline V gene sequence: CDR1 SGHRS, CDR2 YFSETQ. J was trimmed by 0 bases and V by 4 bases; bases with no gene match: 5. This CDR3 reads CASSIQGTSTDTQYF. In DNA, the CDR3 is TGCGCCAGCAGCATACAGGGGACCAGCACAGATACGCAGTATTTT.

The J gene is TRBJ2-2, the V gene TRBV9; 11 positions agree with TRBD2. The CDR3 length is 18 residues. Germline CDR1 SGDLS, CDR2 YYNGEE. V lost 3 bases to trimming and J lost 0 bases; unmatched junction nucleotides: 7. DNA for the CDR3: TGTGCCAGCAGCGCCCGACTAGCGGGGCCCGCGAACACCGGGGAGCTGTTTTTT. Amino acids: CASSARLAGPANTGELFF.

The chain joins TRBV28 to TRBJ1-2, with TRBD1 matching over 10 bases. Per the germline V gene, CDR1 is MDHEN and CDR2 is SYDVKM. The CDR3 contains 14 residues. With V trimmed by 7 bases and J by 2 bases, 4 bases remained unmatched. As DNA, the CDR3 is TGTGCCAGCACCCCGGGACAGGGGAACTATGGCTACACCTTC. It yields the protein CASTPGQGNYGYTF.

The genes are TRBV2 and TRBJ1-1; 7 positions agree with TRBD1. Germline V gene data show CDR1 as SNHLY and CDR2 as FYNNEI. V dropped 1 base and J dropped 1; count of bases not matched to a gene: 0. The length of the CDR3 is 14 residues. The CDR3 protein is CASSEDRGNTEAFF. The CDR3 DNA reads TGTGCCAGCAGTGAAGACAGGGGGAACACTGAAGCTTTCTTT.